The clone carrying this T cell receptor beta chain was seen ten or more times. The sample originates from a study of T cells in Graves' hyperthyroidism and ophthalmopathy. This CDR3 region has 16 residues. Looked up from germline, CDR1 is SNHLY and CDR2 is FYNNEI. Trimming removed 8 bases at V and 4 bases at J, with 23 bases between. Amplification of TCR beta CDR3 regions used RNA as the template. The HTBI primer set served for first-round RT-PCR of the TCR CDR3. TCRdb recomputed calls from the multiplex PCR reads with MiXCR, one row per CDR3 protein. The sample has about 550,000 distinct CDR3 sequences, around 21% seen once.

The gene calls are TRBV2 and TRBJ2-5, with D possibly matching TRBD2 (6 bases). This TCR derives from a man aged 18 to 29 with Graves' hyperthyroidism. The sequenced sample consisted of blood. The CDR3 DNA sequence: TGTGCCAGCGGAGGAGGGGACGGCTGGACGTCAGAGACCCAGTACTTC. Its protein is CASGGGDGWTSETQYF.